These T cell receptor beta chains were read from a single sample in a study of metastatic and nonmetastatic thyroid tumors. TCRdb recomputed clones from the PCR reads via MiXCR. The repertoire includes about 21,000 clones, 28% of them detected once, and 8% to 11% sits in the top ten. The sample comprised tumor tissue. These receptors originate from a female donor with papillary thyroid cancer or a benign thyroid nodule (not recorded which). Some clones in this sample may be carry-over from other donors' samples. The CDR3 runs from the conserved cysteine through the conserved F or W. The D gene is left open where the match is weak. Rows may omit the clone size; those that give it use once, few, many or a size class.

j_call: TRBJ2-7; clone_size: few; v_call: TRBV6-2/TRBV6-3; d_call: -; cdr3_nt: TGTGCCAGCAGTACCGACAGGATGAGTTCCTACGAGCAGTACTTC; cdr3_aa: CASSTDRMSSYEQYF
j_call: TRBJ2-5; clone_size: once; v_call: TRBV20-1; d_call: -; cdr3_nt: TGCAGTGCTAGAGACCAGGGTCAAGGAACCCAGTACTTC; cdr3_aa: CSARDQGQGTQYF
j_call: TRBJ2-7; clone_size: few; v_call: TRBV12-5; d_call: TRBD2; cdr3_nt: TGTGCTAGTGGCCGTACAGCCTCAAGCGGGAGCTCCTACGAGCAGTACTTC; cdr3_aa: CASGRTASSGSSYEQYF
j_call: TRBJ1-1; clone_size: medium-sized; v_call: TRBV6-1; d_call: -; cdr3_nt: TGTGCCAGCAGTGTTGAACCCATCTCCCCTGAAGCTTTCTTT; cdr3_aa: CASSVEPISPEAFF
j_call: TRBJ2-2; clone_size: medium-sized; v_call: TRBV30; d_call: -; cdr3_nt: TGTGCCTGGAGTGTGTTGGGGGCGTTTAGGACCGGGGAGCTGTTTTTT; cdr3_aa: CAWSVLGAFRTGELFF
j_call: TRBJ2-7; clone_size: -; v_call: TRBV28; d_call: -; cdr3_nt: TGTGCCAGCACCCTAATCGGAGTTTACGAGCAGTACTTC; cdr3_aa: CASTLIGVYEQYF
j_call: TRBJ1-2; clone_size: few; v_call: TRBV6-5; d_call: -; cdr3_nt: TGTGCCAGCAGTTACGGGGGGGCGTTTGGCTACACCTTC; cdr3_aa: CASSYGGAFGYTF
j_call: TRBJ2-1; clone_size: -; v_call: TRBV20-1; d_call: -; cdr3_nt: TGCAGTGCTAGGGACAGCGGAGGGTACAATGAGCAGTTCTTC; cdr3_aa: CSARDSGGYNEQFF
j_call: TRBJ2-7; clone_size: few; v_call: TRBV27; d_call: -; cdr3_nt: TGTGCCAGCAGTGAATGCTCCTCCTACGAGCAGTACTTC; cdr3_aa: CASSECSSYEQYF
j_call: TRBJ2-3; clone_size: medium-sized; v_call: TRBV4-1; d_call: TRBD2; cdr3_nt: TGCGCCAGCAGCCAAGATTGGCTAGCGGGAGTTAGGGATACGCAGTATTTT; cdr3_aa: CASSQDWLAGVRDTQYF
j_call: TRBJ2-1; clone_size: many; v_call: TRBV29-1; d_call: TRBD2; cdr3_nt: TGCAGCGCCTTAACTAGCGGGAGCTTCAATGAGCAGTTCTTC; cdr3_aa: CSALTSGSFNEQFF
j_call: TRBJ2-7; clone_size: -; v_call: TRBV2; d_call: TRBD2; cdr3_nt: TGTGCCAGCAGTCCGACTAGCGGGGTTTCCTACGAGCAGTACTTC; cdr3_aa: CASSPTSGVSYEQYF
j_call: TRBJ2-7; clone_size: many; v_call: TRBV30; d_call: TRBD1; cdr3_nt: TGTGCCTGGAGTGTAGGACAGGGCAACTACGAGCAGTACTTC; cdr3_aa: CAWSVGQGNYEQYF